The 22 T cell receptor beta chains listed next were all sequenced from one sample in a study of T cells in Graves' hyperthyroidism and ophthalmopathy. RNA transcripts served as the template for amplifying TCR beta CDR3 regions. RT-PCR in the first round (using the HTBI primer set) targeted the TCR CDR3. TCRdb re-analysed the multiplex PCR reads in MiXCR, keeping a single row per CDR3 protein. The data show about 520,000 distinct CDR3 sequences, about 20% seen once. Material: blood. The origin of the receptors is a man younger than 30 with Graves' hyperthyroidism.

The chain couples TRBV18 to TRBJ2-5; D may be TRBD2 (6 bases). The CDR3 runs 16 residues. Deletions cut 3 bases from V and 5 bases from J, with 19 bases between. Germline V gives CDR1 KGHSH, CDR2 LQKENI. CDR3 amino acids: CASSPLGRGSRETQYF. The DNA of the CDR3 is TGTGCCAGCTCACCGCTTGGACGGGGGTCCAGGGAGACCCAGTACTTC.

In this sample, this clonotype turned up a few times. The rearrangement uses TRBV7-8 and TRBJ2-7, with D unresolved. The germline V and J ends were trimmed by 5 bases and 6 bases, with 14 bases remaining between them. Germline V gene lookup returns CDR1 SGHVS and CDR2 FQNEAQ. The CDR3 has 13 amino acids. The CDR3 DNA reads TGTGCCAGCAGCGTGGAGCCACTTCGCGAGCAGTACTTC. Its protein is CASSVEPLREQYF. The complete variable domain, with remaining parts taken from reference TRBV7-8 and TRBJ2-7, reads GAGVSQSPRYKVAKRGQDVALRCDPISGHVSLFWYQQALGQGPEFLTYFQNEAQLDKSGLPSDRFFAERPEGSVSTLKIQRTQQEDSAVYLCASSVEPLREQYFGPGTRLTVT.

Many counts were recorded for this clonotype. The chain is built from TRBV6-1 and TRBJ1-5; a possible D gene is TRBD1 (5 bases). CDR1 is MNHNS and CDR2 is SASEGT in the germline V gene. The CDR3 length is 14 residues. V lost 6 bases, J lost 2 bases, and 11 bases lay in between. CDR3 region: CASRAGLGNQPQHF. The DNA of the CDR3 is TGTGCCAGCAGGGCAGGGTTGGGCAATCAGCCCCAGCATTTT.

The V gene is TRBV24-1, the J gene TRBJ1-2; no firm D call. This CDR3 has 13 residues. Trimming left V 3 bases short and J 0 bases short, with 4 bases between. CDR1 and CDR2 from the germline V gene are KGHDR and SFDVKD. The CDR3 sequence is CATSDGPNYGYTF. The CDR3 DNA is TGTGCCACCAGTGATGGCCCTAACTATGGCTACACCTTC.

Regarding this clonotype: Being one base from a much bigger clone, this may be a read error. The J gene is TRBJ2-2, the V gene TRBV10-3, with D perhaps being TRBD1 or TRBD2 (5 bases each). CDR3 length equals 15 residues. Germline V CDR1 and CDR2: ENHRY, SYGVKD. The DNA of the CDR3 is TGTGCCATCAGCCCTATAAGGGCGGACACCGGGGAGCTGTGTTTT. It specifies CAISPIRADTGELCF.

This clonotype occurred many times. This chain joins TRBV6-5 and TRBJ1-1; D call uncertain. Trimming cost V 0 bases and J 6 bases, with 8 bases left between them. This CDR3 has 13 residues. Germline CDR1 reads MNHEY; CDR2 reads SVGAGI. The CDR3, as DNA: TGTGCCAGCAGTTACTCCTCTTACGCTGAAGCTTTCTTT. It translates to CASSYSSYAEAFF.

This clonotype was detected many times. The chain links TRBV7-9 to TRBJ2-5; 8 bases fit TRBD1. CDR3 length: 13 residues. CDR1 is SEHNR and CDR2 is FQNEAQ in the germline V gene (reference sequence). Trimming removed 4 bases from V and 4 bases from J; junction bases left unmatched: 2. CDR3 sequence (DNA): TGTGCCAGCAGCTCAGGACAGGGAGAGACCCAGTACTTC. It encodes CASSSGQGETQYF. The whole variable domain, filled in from reference TRBV7-9 and TRBJ2-5, reads DTGVSQNPRHKITKRGQNVTFRCDPISEHNRLYWYRQTLGQGPEFLTYFQNEAQLEKSRLLSDRFSAERPKGSFSTLEIQRTEQGDSAMYLCASSSGQGETQYFGPGTRLLVL.

This CDR3 is CASSPLFWGESNQPQHF. Written as DNA, the CDR3 is TGTGCCAGCAGCCCCCTCTTTTGGGGAGAGAGCAATCAGCCCCAGCATTTT. The J gene is TRBJ1-5, the V gene TRBV7-8; D gene uncertain. CDR1 SGHVS and CDR2 FQNEAQ come from the germline V gene. Trimming took 5 bases from V and 1 from J, leaving 18 bases between them. The length of the CDR3 is 17 residues.

There are a few counts of this clonotype. The chain recombines TRBV20-1 with TRBJ2-4, with 9 bases fitting TRBD1. This CDR3 contains 15 residues. J gave up 9 bases and V 6 bases, and 15 bases lay outside the gene matches. Germline V lookup: CDR1 DFQATT, CDR2 SNEGSKA (reference sequence). This CDR3 is CSAQADRGISGIQYF. Written as DNA, the CDR3 is TGCAGTGCGCAGGCGGACAGGGGTATTAGTGGCATTCAGTACTTC.

This clonotype was detected ten times or more. The rearrangement joins TRBV10-2 to TRBJ2-7; D unresolved. Germline CDR1 and CDR2: WSHSY and SAAADI. This CDR3 has 13 residues. Trimming pared 8 bases from V and 2 bases from J, leaving 13 bases between. CDR3 sequence: CASSRKETYEQYF. The CDR3 region has the DNA TGCGCCAGCTCCCGAAAGGAGACCTACGAGCAGTACTTC.

The chain uses TRBV20-1 and TRBJ2-7; D remains unclear. The V and J ends lost 6 bases and 9 bases respectively, with 21 bases between them. The germline V gene encodes CDR1 DFQATT and CDR2 SNEGSKA (reference sequence). The CDR3 runs to 13 residues. CDR3 bases: TGCAGTGCGGAACCACAAAGGGAAGCTGGGCAGTACTTC. Its protein is CSAEPQREAGQYF.

This chain links TRBV2 with TRBJ2-6; no firm D call. The CDR3 extends over 16 amino acids. Germline loops: CDR1 SNHLY, CDR2 FYNNEI. Trimming took 8 bases from V and 2 from J, leaving 16 bases between them. The CDR3 sequence: CASRWGIGPGANVLTF. The CDR3 DNA reads as TGTGCCAGCCGGTGGGGAATCGGTCCTGGGGCCAACGTCCTGACTTTC.

The V and J genes are TRBV6-5 and TRBJ1-2; D call uncertain. The V and J ends lost 0 bases and 8 bases respectively, with 16 bases between them. This CDR3 has 15 residues. Germline V gene sequence: CDR1 MNHEY, CDR2 SVGAGI. The CDR3 DNA reads TGTGCCAGCAGTTACTCGAAGGTCGGGAAGGACGGCTACACCTTC. Its protein is CASSYSKVGKDGYTF.

CDR3 in amino acids: CASSQVFHGELFF. CDR3 nucleotide sequence: TGCGCCAGCAGCCAAGTATTTCACGGGGAGCTGTTTTTT. The J gene is TRBJ2-2, the V gene TRBV4-1; no reliable D call. The V gene's germline CDR1 is MGHRA and CDR2 YSYEKL. V was clipped by 1 base and J by 7 bases, with 7 bases between them. This CDR3 is 13 amino acids long.

The chain is built from TRBV7-2 and TRBJ1-5; perhaps TRBD1 as D (6 bases). The CDR3 has 14 amino acids. V lost 4 bases and J 4 bases, leaving 11 bases between the germline ends. The germline gives CDR1 SGHTA, CDR2 FQGNSA. This CDR3 reads CASSSEGGNQPQHF. Written as DNA, the CDR3 is TGTGCCAGCAGCTCCGAGGGGGGAAATCAGCCCCAGCATTTT.

This clonotype was detected a few times. J is TRBJ2-5 and V is TRBV3-1, with D perhaps matching TRBD1 (5 bases). The length of the CDR3 is 15 residues. V gave up 5 bases and J gave up 5 bases, with 18 bases separating them. Germline values: CDR1 LGHDT, CDR2 YNNKEL (reference sequence). CDR3 amino acids: CASSSPRGSGETQYF. Written as DNA, the CDR3 is TGTGCCAGCAGCTCACCTAGGGGCAGTGGGGAGACCCAGTACTTC.

The V gene is TRBV29-1, the J gene TRBJ2-4, with TRBD2 identical over 9 bases. The CDR3 sequence is 15 residues long. CDR1 SQVTM and CDR2 ANQGSEA come from the germline V gene. J lost 5 bases, V lost 7 bases, and 12 bases had no gene match. The CDR3 DNA reads TGCAGCGCCAACACCAGACTAGCGGAACAAAACATTCAGTACTTC. Translation: CSANTRLAEQNIQYF.

There are a few counts of this clonotype. The chain has TRBV5-1 and TRBJ2-7; D possibly corresponds to TRBD1 (6 bases). Trimming cost V 4 bases and J 3 bases, with 17 bases left between them. Germline V lookup: CDR1 SGHRS, CDR2 YFSETQ. The CDR3 sequence is 15 residues long. The CDR3 loop is CASSDGRQAFYEQYF. CDR3 coding DNA: TGCGCCAGCAGCGACGGAAGACAGGCCTTCTACGAGCAGTACTTC.

The table lists this clonotype with many counts. The genes are TRBV5-6 and TRBJ2-5, with TRBD1 matching over 9 bases. CDR1 is SGHDT and CDR2 is YYEEEE in the germline V gene. There are 15 residues in the CDR3. The V and J ends lost 3 bases and 5 bases, in that order; junction bases with no gene match: 8. CDR3 region: CASSYGTGIVETQYF. CDR3 sequence (DNA): TGTGCCAGCAGCTACGGGACAGGGATTGTGGAGACCCAGTACTTC.

This clonotype was detected only a few times. The chain couples TRBV6-1 to TRBJ2-7; D is tentatively TRBD1 or TRBD2 (5 bases each). V lost 4 bases to trimming and J lost 0 bases, with 13 bases between them. This CDR3 contains 15 residues. Germline assignment: CDR1 MNHNS and CDR2 SASEGT. CDR3 nucleotide sequence: TGTGCCAGCAGTGGCCGGGACGGAGCCTCCTACGAGCAGTACTTC. It specifies CASSGRDGASYEQYF.

This clonotype was recorded many times. The chain carries TRBV12-3 or TRBV12-4 and TRBJ2-2, with 13 bases matching TRBD2. V gave up 6 bases and J gave up 0 bases; unmatched junction bases: 7. The CDR3 has 18 residues. The CDR3 loop is CASSIKGTSGANTGELFF. The CDR3 DNA sequence: TGTGCCAGCAGCATTAAAGGGACTAGCGGGGCGAACACCGGGGAGCTGTTTTTT.

This sequence joins TRBV11-2 and TRBJ2-7, with TRBD2 matching 9 bases. This CDR3 is 14 amino acids long. J was trimmed by 6 bases and V by 5 bases; bases with no gene match: 8. Per the germline V gene, CDR1 is SGHAT and CDR2 is FQNNGV. As DNA, the CDR3 is TGTGCCAGCAGCCGGATGGGACTAGCAGGCGAGCAGTACTTC. It translates to CASSRMGLAGEQYF.